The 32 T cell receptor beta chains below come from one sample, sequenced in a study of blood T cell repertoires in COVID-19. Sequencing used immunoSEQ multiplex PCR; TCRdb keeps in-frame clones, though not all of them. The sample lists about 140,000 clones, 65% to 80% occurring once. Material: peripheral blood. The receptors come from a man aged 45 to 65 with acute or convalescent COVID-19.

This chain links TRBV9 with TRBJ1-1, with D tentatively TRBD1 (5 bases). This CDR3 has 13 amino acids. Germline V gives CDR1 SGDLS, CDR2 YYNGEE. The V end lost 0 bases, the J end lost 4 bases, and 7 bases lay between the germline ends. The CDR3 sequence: CASSVAGSTEAFF. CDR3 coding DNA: TGTGCCAGCAGCGTAGCAGGGTCCACTGAAGCTTTCTTT.

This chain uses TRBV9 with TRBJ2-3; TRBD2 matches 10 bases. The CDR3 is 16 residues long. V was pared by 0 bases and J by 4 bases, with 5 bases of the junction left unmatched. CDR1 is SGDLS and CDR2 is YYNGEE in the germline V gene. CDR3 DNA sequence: TGTGCCAGCAGCGTAGAAGCGGGGGGGCGTGCAGATACGCAGTATTTT. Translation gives CASSVEAGGRADTQYF.

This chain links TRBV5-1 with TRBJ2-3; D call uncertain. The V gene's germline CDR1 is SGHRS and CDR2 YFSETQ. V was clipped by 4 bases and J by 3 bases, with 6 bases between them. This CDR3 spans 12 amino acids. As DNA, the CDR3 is TGCGCCAGCAGCCTAGTAACAGATACGCAGTATTTT. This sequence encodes CASSLVTDTQYF.

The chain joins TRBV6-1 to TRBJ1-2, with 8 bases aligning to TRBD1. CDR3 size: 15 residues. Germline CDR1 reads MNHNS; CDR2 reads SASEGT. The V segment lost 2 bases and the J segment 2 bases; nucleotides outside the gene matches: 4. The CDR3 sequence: CASSEQGTGNYGYTF. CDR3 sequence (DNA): TGTGCCAGCAGTGAACAGGGGACAGGCAACTATGGCTACACCTTC.

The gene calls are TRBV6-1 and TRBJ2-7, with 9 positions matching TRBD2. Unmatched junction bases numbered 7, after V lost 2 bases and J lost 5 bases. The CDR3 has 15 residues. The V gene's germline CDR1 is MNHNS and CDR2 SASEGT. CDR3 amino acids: CASSETGSGGHEQYF. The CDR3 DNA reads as TGTGCCAGCAGTGAAACAGGTAGCGGGGGCCACGAGCAGTACTTC.

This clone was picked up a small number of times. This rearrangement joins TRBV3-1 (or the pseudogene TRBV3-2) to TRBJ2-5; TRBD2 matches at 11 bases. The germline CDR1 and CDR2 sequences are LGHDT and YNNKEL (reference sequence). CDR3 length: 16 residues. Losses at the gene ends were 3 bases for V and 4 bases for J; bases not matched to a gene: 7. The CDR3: CASSQPTSGTGETQYF. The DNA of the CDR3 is TGTGCCAGCAGCCAGCCGACTAGCGGGACGGGAGAGACCCAGTACTTC.

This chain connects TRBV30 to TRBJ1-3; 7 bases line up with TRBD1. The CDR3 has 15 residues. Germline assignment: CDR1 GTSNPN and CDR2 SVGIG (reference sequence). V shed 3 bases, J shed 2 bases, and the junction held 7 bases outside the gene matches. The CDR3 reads CAWSIGTAPGNTIYF. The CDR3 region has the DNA TGTGCCTGGAGCATAGGGACAGCCCCTGGAAACACCATATATTTT.

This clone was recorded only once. The CDR3: CASLRTGEGAKAFF. The CDR3 nucleotides read TGTGCCAGCTTACGGACGGGGGAAGGGGCGAAGGCTTTCTTT. The chain couples TRBV18 to TRBJ1-1, with D perhaps matching TRBD1 (5 bases). Germline CDR1 KGHSH, CDR2 LQKENI. This CDR3 has 14 amino acids. The V gene lost 7 bases and the J gene lost 11 bases, with 23 bases spanning the gap.

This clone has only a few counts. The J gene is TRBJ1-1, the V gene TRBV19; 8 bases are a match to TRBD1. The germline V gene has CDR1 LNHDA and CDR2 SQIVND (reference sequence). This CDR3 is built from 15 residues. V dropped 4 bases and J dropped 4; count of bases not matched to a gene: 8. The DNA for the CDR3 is TGTGCCAGTAGTACCGCCGACAGGGGTAGCACTGAAGCTTTCTTT. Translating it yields CASSTADRGSTEAFF. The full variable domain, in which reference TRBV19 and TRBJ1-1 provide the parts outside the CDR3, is DGGITQSPKYLFRKEGQNVTLSCEQNLNHDAMYWYRQDPGQGLRLIYYSQIVNDFQKGDIAEGYSVSREKKESFPLTVTSAQKNPTAFYLCASSTADRGSTEAFFGQGTRLTVV.

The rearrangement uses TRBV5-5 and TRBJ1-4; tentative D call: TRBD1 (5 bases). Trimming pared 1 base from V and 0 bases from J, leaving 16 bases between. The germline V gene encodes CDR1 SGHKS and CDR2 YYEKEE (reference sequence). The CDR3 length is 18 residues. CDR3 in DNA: TGTGCCAGCAGCTTGCGGCCAGGGATTTTACCAACTAATGAAAAACTGTTTTTT. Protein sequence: CASSLRPGILPTNEKLFF.

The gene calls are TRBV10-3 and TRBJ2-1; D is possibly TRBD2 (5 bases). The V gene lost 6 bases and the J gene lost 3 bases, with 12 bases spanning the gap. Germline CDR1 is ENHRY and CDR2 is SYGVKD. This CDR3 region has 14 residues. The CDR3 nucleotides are TGTGCCATCAGGGAGCGGTCGCTCTACAATGAGCAGTTCTTC. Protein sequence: CAIRERSLYNEQFF.

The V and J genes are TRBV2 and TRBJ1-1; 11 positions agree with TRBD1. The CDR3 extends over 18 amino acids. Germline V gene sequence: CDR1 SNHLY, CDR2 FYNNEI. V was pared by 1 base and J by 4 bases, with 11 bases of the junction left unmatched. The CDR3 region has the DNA TGTGCCAGCAGTGAAGAAGGCGGACAGGGGGCTGGTAGCACTGAAGCTTTCTTT. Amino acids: CASSEEGGQGAGSTEAFF.

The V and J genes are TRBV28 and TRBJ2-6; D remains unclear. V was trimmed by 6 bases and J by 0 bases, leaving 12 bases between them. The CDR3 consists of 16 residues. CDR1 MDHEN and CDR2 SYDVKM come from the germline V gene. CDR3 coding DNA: TGTGCCAGCAGGCCACAACCAATCTCTGGGGCCAACGTCCTGACTTTC. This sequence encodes CASRPQPISGANVLTF. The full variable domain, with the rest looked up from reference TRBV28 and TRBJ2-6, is DVKVTQSSRYLVKRTGEKVFLECVQDMDHENMFWYRQDPGLGLRLIYFSYDVKMKEKGDIPEGYSVSREKKERFSLILESASTNQTSMYLCASRPQPISGANVLTFGAGSRLTVL.

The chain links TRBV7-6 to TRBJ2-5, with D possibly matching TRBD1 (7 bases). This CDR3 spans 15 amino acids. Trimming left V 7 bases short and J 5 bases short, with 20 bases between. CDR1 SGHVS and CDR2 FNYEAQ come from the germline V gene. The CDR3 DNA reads TGTGCCAGCATCACAGGGGACCCGGGGGCCGAGACCCAGTACTTC. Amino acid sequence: CASITGDPGAETQYF.

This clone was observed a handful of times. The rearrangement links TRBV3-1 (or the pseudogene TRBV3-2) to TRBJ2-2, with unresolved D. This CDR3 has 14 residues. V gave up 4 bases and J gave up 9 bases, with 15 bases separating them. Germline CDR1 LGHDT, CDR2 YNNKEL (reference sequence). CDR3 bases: TGTGCCAGCAGCCCCGATGACTTTAAACGGGAGCTGTTTTTT. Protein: CASSPDDFKRELFF.

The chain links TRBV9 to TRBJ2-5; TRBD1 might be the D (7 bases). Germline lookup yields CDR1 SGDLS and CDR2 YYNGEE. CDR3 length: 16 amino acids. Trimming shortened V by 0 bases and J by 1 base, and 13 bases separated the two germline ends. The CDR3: CASSVGARGVQETQYF. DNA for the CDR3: TGTGCCAGCAGCGTAGGGGCCAGGGGGGTCCAAGAGACCCAGTACTTC. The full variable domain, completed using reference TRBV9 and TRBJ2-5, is DSGVTQTPKHLITATGQRVTLRCSPRSGDLSVYWYQQSLDQGLQFLIQYYNGEERAKGNILERFSAQQFPDLHSELNLSSLELGDSALYFCASSVGARGVQETQYFGPGTRLLVL.

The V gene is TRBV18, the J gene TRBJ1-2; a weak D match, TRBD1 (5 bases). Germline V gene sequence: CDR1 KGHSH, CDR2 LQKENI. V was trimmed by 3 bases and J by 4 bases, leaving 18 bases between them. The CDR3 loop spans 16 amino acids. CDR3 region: CASSPSRGREFYGYTF. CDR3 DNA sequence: TGTGCCAGCTCACCCTCCCGGGGACGGGAGTTCTATGGCTACACCTTC.

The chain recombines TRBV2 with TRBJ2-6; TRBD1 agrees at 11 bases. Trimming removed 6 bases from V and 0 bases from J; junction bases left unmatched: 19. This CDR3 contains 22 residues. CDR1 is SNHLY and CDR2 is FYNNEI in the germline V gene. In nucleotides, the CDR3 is TGTGCCAGCAGGGAACTAGATGGATGGGGACAGGGGGGGGCCTCTGGGGCCAACGTCCTGACTTTC. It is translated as CASRELDGWGQGGASGANVLTF. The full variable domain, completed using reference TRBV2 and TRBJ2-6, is EPEVTQTPSHQVTQMGQEVILRCVPISNHLYFYWYRQILGQKVEFLVSFYNNEISEKSEIFDDQFSVERPDGSNFTLKIRSTKLEDSAMYFCASRELDGWGQGGASGANVLTFGAGSRLTVL.

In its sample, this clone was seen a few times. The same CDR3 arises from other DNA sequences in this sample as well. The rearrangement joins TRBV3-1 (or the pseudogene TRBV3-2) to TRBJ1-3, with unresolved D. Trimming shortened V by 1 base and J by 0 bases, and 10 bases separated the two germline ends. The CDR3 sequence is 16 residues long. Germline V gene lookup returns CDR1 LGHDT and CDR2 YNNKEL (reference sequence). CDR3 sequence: CASSQGRRFSGNTIYF. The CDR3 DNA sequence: TGTGCCAGCAGCCAAGGACGGAGGTTCTCTGGAAACACCATATATTTT.

CDR3 residues: CASSVLAGGSGEQFF. The CDR3 DNA reads TGTGCCAGCAGCGTCTTGGCGGGGGGGAGCGGTGAGCAGTTCTTC. V usage is TRBV7-7 and J usage is TRBJ2-1; TRBD2 matches 9 bases. Germline CDR1 SSHAT, CDR2 FNYEAQ (reference sequence). The CDR3 totals 15 residues. Trimming removed 5 bases from V and 9 bases from J; junction bases left unmatched: 11.

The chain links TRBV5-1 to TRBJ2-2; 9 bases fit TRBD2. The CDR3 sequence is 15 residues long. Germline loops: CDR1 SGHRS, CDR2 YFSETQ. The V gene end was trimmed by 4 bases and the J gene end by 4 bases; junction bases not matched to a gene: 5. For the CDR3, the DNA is TGCGCCAGCAGCATAGAACTAGCGGGCACCGGGGAGCTGTTTTTT. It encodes CASSIELAGTGELFF.

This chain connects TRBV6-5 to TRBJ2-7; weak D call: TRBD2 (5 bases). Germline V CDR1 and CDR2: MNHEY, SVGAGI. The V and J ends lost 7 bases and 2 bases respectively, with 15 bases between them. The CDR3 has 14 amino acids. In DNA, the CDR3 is TGTGCCAGCATAAGGGAAGGACTTACCTACGAGCAGTACGTC. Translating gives CASIREGLTYEQYV.

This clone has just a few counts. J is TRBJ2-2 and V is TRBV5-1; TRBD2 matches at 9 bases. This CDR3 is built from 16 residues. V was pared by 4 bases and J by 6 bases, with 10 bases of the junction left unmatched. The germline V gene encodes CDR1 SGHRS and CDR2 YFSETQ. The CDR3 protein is CASSPRGLAVSGELFF. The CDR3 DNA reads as TGCGCCAGCAGCCCGCGGGGACTAGCAGTTTCCGGGGAGCTGTTTTTT.

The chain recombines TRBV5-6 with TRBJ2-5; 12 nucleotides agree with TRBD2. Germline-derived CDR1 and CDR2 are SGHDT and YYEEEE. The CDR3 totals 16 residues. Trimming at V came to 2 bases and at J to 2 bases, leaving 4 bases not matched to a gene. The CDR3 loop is CASSFGLAGRQETQYF. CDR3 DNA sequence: TGTGCCAGCAGCTTCGGACTAGCGGGGCGACAAGAGACCCAGTACTTC.

The CDR3 DNA follows: TGCGCCAGCAGCTTGGAGCGCTCAGATACGCAGTATTTT. Encoded protein: CASSLERSDTQYF. This chain connects TRBV5-1 to TRBJ2-3; D call uncertain. CDR1 and CDR2 from the germline V gene are SGHRS and YFSETQ. This CDR3 has 13 amino acids. Deletions cut 0 bases from V and 4 bases from J, with 6 bases between.

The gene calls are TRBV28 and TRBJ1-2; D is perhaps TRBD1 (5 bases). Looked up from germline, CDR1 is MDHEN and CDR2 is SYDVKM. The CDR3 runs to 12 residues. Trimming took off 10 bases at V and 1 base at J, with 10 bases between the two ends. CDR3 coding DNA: TGTGCCATTCCGGACATTAACTATGGCTACACCTTC. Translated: CAIPDINYGYTF.

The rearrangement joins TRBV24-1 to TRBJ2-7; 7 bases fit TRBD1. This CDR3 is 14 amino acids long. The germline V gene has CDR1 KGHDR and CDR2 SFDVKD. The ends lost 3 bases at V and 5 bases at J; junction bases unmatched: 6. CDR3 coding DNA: TGTGCCACCAGTGATAACAGGGGCAGCGACGAGCAGTACTTC. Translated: CATSDNRGSDEQYF.

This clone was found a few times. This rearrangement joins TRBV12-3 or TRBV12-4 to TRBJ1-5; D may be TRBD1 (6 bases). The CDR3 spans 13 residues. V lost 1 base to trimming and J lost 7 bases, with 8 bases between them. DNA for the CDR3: TGTGCCAGCAGTTTAGGGGGGCGGCAGCCCCAGCATTTT. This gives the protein CASSLGGRQPQHF.

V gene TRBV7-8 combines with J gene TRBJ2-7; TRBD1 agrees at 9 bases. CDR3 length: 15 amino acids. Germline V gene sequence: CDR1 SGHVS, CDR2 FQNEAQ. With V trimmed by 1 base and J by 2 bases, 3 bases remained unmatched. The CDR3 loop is CASSLEGDRAYEQYF. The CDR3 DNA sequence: TGTGCCAGCAGCTTAGAAGGGGACAGGGCCTACGAGCAGTACTTC.

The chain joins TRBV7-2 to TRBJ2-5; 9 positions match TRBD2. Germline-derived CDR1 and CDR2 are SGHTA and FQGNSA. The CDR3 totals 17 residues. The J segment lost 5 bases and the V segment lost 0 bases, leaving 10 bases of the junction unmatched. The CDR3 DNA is TGTGCCAGCAGCTTAGCGTTTGCGGGGGGGCTTCAGGAGACCCAGTACTTC. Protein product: CASSLAFAGGLQETQYF.

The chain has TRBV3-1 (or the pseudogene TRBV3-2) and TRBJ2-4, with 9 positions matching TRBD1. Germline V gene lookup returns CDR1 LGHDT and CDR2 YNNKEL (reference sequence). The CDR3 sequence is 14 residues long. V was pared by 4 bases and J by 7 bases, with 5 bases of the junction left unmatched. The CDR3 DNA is TGTGCCAGCAGCCCGGGACAGGGTGGGAACATTCAGTACTTC. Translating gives CASSPGQGGNIQYF.

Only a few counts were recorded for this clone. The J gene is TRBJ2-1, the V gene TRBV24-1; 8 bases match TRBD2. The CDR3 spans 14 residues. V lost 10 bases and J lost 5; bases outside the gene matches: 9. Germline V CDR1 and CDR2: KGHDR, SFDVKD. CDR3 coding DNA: TGTGCCACGCTCGGGGGGGCCGGGGACAATGAGCAGTTCTTC. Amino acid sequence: CATLGGAGDNEQFF.